This T cell receptor (beta chain) was observed in a study of blood T cell repertoires in COVID-19. Study summary: Material from acute and convalescent COVID-19 was sourced from the United States, Italy and Spain. From T cells, B-cell-depleted T cells, or PBMCs came the material, which was cDNA or gDNA.

TCRdb keeps only in-frame clones here, not all; method: immunoSEQ multiplex PCR. In the table there are roughly 250,000 clones, around 89% of which are singletons. From germline, CDR1 is KGHSH and CDR2 LQKENI. This CDR3 has 13 residues. V was pared by 6 bases and J by 6 bases, with 14 bases between. The receptor was derived from a man aged 25 to 45 with acute or convalescent COVID-19. The V gene is TRBV18, the J gene TRBJ1-1; D gene unclear. Specimen: peripheral blood. The DNA of the CDR3 is TGTGCCAGCTCGGACTTTGGGCGTGCTGAAGCTTTCTTT. Protein: CASSDFGRAEAFF.